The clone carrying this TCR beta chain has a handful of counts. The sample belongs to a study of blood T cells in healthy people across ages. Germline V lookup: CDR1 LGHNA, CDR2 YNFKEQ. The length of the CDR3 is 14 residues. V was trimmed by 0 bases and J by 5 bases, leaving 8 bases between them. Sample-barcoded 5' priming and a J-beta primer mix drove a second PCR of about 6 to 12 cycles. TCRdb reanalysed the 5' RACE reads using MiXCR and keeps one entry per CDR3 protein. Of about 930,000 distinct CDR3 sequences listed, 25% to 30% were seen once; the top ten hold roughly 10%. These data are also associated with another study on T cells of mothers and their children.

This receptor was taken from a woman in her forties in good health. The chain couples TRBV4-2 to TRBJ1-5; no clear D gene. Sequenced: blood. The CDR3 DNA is TGTGCCAGCAGCCAAGAGAGAGGAGATCAGCCCCAGCATTTT. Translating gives CASSQERGDQPQHF.